The present entry profiles one T cell receptor (beta chain) with its context. As yet, its antigen is unknown. The sample is drawn from a study of OX40 agonist ivuxolimab in advanced cancers. Study overall: Of the patients, three showed partial responses, one with hepatocellular carcinoma and two with cutaneous melanoma.

Sequenced by immunoSEQ multiplex PCR; TCRdb stores in-frame clones only, minus some. The data hold some 150,000 clones, with around nine tenths observed a single time. Study results and caveats: Among T cells, CD8+ cells averaged more expanded clones than CD4+ cells.

Autoimmune disease history or systemic immunosuppression led to patient exclusion. The TCR originated in an adult with an advanced solid tumor such as melanoma, head and neck, liver or kidney cancer. The specimen comprised CD4+ or CD8+ T cells sorted from blood, sampled in a trial of the OX40 agonist ivuxolimab.

CDR3 sequence: CASSSQPLETQYF. The CDR3 DNA follows: TGTGCCAGCAGTAGCCAACCTTTGGAGACCCAGTACTTC. This chain uses TRBV28 with TRBJ2-5; D is unresolved. From germline, CDR1 is MDHEN and CDR2 SYDVKM. This CDR3 contains 13 residues. V was pared by 5 bases and J by 5 bases, with 12 bases between.